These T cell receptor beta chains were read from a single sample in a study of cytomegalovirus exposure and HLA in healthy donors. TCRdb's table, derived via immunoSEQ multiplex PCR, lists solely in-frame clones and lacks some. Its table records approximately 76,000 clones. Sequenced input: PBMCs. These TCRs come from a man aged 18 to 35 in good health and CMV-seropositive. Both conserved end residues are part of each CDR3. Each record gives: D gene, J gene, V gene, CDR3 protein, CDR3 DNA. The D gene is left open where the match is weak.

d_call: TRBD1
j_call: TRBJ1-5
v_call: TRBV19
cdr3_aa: CASDRDRQNQPQHF
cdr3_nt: TGTGCCAGTGACCGGGACAGACAAAATCAGCCCCAGCATTTT

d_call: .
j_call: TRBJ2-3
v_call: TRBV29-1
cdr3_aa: CSVVGGHFSTDTQYF
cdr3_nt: TGCAGCGTTGTTGGGGGCCACTTTAGCACAGATACGCAGTATTTT

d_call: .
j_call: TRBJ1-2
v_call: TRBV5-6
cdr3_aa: CASRETGKRFGYTF
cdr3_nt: TGTGCCAGCAGGGAAACAGGGAAGCGCTTCGGCTACACCTTC

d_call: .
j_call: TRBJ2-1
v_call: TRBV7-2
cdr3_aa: CASSLAAGLALNEQFF
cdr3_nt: TGTGCCAGCAGCTTAGCGGCCGGTCTAGCTCTCAATGAGCAGTTCTTC

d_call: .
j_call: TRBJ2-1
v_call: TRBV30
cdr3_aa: CAWDNYNEQFF
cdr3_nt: TGTGCCTGGGACAACTACAATGAGCAGTTCTTC

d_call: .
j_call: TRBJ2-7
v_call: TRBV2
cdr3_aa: CASSLDWYEQYF
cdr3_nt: TGTGCCAGCAGTTTGGACTGGTACGAGCAGTACTTC

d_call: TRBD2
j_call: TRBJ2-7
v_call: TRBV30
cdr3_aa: CALGLGGGYYEQYF
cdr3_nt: TGTGCCTTGGGGCTGGGCGGGGGTTACTACGAGCAGTACTTC

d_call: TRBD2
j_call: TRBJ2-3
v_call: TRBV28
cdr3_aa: CASGLAGRTDTQYF
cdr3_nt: TGTGCCAGCGGCCTAGCGGGACGCACAGATACGCAGTATTTT

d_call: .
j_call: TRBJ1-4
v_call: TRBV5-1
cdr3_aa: CASSLVTASNEKLFF
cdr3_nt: TGCGCCAGCAGCTTGGTGACAGCAAGTAATGAAAAACTGTTTTTT

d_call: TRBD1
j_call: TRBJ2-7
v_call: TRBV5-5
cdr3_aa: CASRTGALAYEQYF
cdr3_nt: TGTGCCAGCAGGACAGGGGCCCTGGCCTACGAGCAGTACTTC